This is a list of T cell receptor beta chains from one sample in a study of PD-L1 blockade in urothelial cancer. Profiling relied on immunoSEQ multiplex PCR, and the TCRdb table lists in-frame clones only, not all of them. The table records around 69,000 clones, around 93% of them present only once. This specimen consisted of PBMCs, obtained around atezolizumab (anti-PD-L1) treatment. Every receptor here comes from a woman at least 80 years old with urothelial cancer. Each CDR3 is given with its conserved first and last residue. D genes are given only for firm matches.

TRBV30	TRBJ1-5	TRBD1	CAWSRTGGNQPQHF
TRBV19	TRBJ1-1	.	CATAQGTDSEAFF
TRBV18	TRBJ2-7	TRBD2	CASSPAGGYEQYF
TRBV19	TRBJ1-2	.	CASTSAGGGGYTF
TRBV5-1	TRBJ2-3	TRBD2	CASSPTGTTTDTQYF
TRBV28	TRBJ2-4	TRBD1	CASSPGTGTDPFVAKNIQYF
TRBV28	TRBJ2-7	.	CASSLGGAGYEQYF
TRBV5-6	TRBJ2-5	.	CASSGGGWETQYF
TRBV9	TRBJ2-1	.	CASSVAIGSSEQFF
TRBV18	TRBJ1-1	.	CASSLDKNTEAFF
TRBV6-6	TRBJ2-5	.	CASSYWADQETQYF
TRBV6-6	TRBJ1-5	.	CASSYVQESNQPQHF
TRBV19	TRBJ2-7	.	CASSIDAAGPYEQYF
TRBV5-4	TRBJ2-5	.	CASSLVGGQETQYF
TRBV20-1	TRBJ2-2	.	CSASGAGELFF
TRBV11-3	TRBJ1-1	.	CASSLGGVGTEAFF
TRBV7-9	TRBJ2-3	.	CASSLASGTDTQYF
TRBV15	TRBJ1-1	TRBD1	CATSPGTGWNTEAFF
TRBV9	TRBJ1-1	.	CASSVDPRVETTEAFF
TRBV6-5	TRBJ2-2	TRBD1	CASSYGTGWTGELFF
TRBV11-2	TRBJ2-5	.	CASSLDLGREETQYF
TRBV19	TRBJ1-1	.	CASSIDRLTSEAFF
TRBV6-1	TRBJ1-5	.	CASSSQPYSNQPQHF
TRBV18	TRBJ2-1	.	CATLPRDKTTGEQFF
TRBV7-3	TRBJ2-1	TRBD2	CASSLSGRGNEQFF
TRBV7-2	TRBJ2-5	.	CASSLGVDRQETQYF
TRBV28	TRBJ2-5	.	CASSGRRGKQETQYF
TRBV28	TRBJ1-3	TRBD1	CASRTGVGNTIYF
TRBV30	TRBJ2-2	.	CACPGQNTGELFF
TRBV27	TRBJ2-3	.	CASRPRALGADTQYF
TRBV20-1	TRBJ1-1	.	CSARTATEAFF
TRBV28	TRBJ2-1	TRBD2	CASSPSGSMMYEQFF
TRBV10-3	TRBJ2-1	TRBD1	CAISRTGDGYNEQFF
TRBV6-6	TRBJ2-7	TRBD2	CASRSTSGSYEQYF
TRBV28	TRBJ2-7	TRBD2	CASSPGRSAYEQYF
TRBV15	TRBJ1-1	.	CATSRTGNTEAFF